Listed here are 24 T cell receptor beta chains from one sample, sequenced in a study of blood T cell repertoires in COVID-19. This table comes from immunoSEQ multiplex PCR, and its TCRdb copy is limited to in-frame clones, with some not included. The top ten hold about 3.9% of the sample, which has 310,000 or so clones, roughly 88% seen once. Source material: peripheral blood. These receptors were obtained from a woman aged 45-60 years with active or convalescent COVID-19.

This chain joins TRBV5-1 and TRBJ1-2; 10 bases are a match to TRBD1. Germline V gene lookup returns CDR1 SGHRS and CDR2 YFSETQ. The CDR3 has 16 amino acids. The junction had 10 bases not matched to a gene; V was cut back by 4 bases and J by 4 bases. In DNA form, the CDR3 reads TGCGCCAGCAGCCTTGGTGGGGACAGGGGCAGCTATGGCTACACCTTC. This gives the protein CASSLGGDRGSYGYTF.

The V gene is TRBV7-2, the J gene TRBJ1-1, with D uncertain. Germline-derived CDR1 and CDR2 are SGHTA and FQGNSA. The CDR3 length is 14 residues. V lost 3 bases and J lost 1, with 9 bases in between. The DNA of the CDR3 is TGTGCCAGCAGCTTTTTGGCAGAGAACACTGAAGCTTTCTTT. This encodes CASSFLAENTEAFF.

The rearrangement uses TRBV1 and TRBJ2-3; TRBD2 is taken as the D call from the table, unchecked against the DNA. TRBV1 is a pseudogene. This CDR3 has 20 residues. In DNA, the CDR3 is TGCACCAGCAGCCAAGGTCGACTAGCGGGGGGATCAATCAGCACAGATACGCAGTATTTT. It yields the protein CTSSQGRLAGGSISTDTQYF.

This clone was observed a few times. The CDR3 protein is CASSLGPRGEKLFF. CDR3 nucleotide sequence: TGTGCCAGCAGCCTGGGACCCAGGGGCGAAAAACTGTTTTTT. The chain recombines TRBV7-9 with TRBJ1-4, with a tentative D call TRBD1 (6 bases). CDR3 size: 14 residues. The germline V and J ends were trimmed by 5 bases and 8 bases, with 15 bases remaining between them. Germline CDR1 SEHNR, CDR2 FQNEAQ (reference sequence).

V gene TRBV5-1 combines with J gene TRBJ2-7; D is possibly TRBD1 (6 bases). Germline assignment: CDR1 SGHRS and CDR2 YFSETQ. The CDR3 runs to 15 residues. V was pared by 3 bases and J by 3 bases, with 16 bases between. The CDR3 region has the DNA TGCGCCAGCAGCTCTCTACAGGGCATAAACTACGAGCAGTACTTC. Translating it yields CASSSLQGINYEQYF. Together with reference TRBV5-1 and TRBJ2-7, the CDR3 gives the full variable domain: KAGVTQTPRYLIKTRGQQVTLSCSPISGHRSVSWYQQTPGQGLQFLFEYFSETQRNKGNFPGRFSGRQFSNSRSEMNVSTLELGDSALYLCASSSLQGINYEQYFGPGTRLTVT.

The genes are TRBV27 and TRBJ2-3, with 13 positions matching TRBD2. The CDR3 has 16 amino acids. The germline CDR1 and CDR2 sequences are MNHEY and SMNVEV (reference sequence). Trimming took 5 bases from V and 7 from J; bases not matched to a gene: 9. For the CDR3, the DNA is TGTGCCAGCAGTCCCGGGACTAGCGGGATGGGAAATACGCAGTATTTT. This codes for CASSPGTSGMGNTQYF.

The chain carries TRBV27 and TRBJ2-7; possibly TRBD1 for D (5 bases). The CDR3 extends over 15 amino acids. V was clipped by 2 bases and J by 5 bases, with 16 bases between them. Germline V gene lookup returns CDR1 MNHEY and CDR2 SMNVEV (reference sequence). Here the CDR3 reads CASSLQAGMPNEQYF. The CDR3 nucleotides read TGTGCCAGCAGTTTACAGGCAGGGATGCCCAACGAGCAGTACTTC.

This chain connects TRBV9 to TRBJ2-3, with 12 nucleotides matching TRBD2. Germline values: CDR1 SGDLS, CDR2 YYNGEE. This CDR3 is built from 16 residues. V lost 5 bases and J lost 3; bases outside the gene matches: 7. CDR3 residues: CASREASGGATDTQYF. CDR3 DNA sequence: TGTGCCAGCAGGGAAGCTAGCGGGGGGGCAACAGATACGCAGTATTTT.

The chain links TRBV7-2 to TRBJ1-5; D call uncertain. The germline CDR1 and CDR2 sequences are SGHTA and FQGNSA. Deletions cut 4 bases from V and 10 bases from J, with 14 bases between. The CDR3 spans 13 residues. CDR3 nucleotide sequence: TGTGCCAGCAGCTCGCAGTACCCCTCTCCCCAGCATTTT. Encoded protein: CASSSQYPSPQHF.

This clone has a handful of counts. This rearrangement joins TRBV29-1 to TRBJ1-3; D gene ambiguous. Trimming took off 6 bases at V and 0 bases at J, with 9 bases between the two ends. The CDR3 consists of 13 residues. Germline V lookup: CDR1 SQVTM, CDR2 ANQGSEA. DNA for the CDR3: TGCAGCGTCGAAATAGACTCTGGAAACACCATATATTTT. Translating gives CSVEIDSGNTIYF. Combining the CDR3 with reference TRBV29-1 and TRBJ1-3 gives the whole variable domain SAVISQKPSRDICQRGTSLTIQCQVDSQVTMMFWYRQQPGQSLTLIATANQGSEATYESGFVIDKFPISRPNLTFSTLTVSNMSPEDSSIYLCSVEIDSGNTIYFGEGSWLTVV.

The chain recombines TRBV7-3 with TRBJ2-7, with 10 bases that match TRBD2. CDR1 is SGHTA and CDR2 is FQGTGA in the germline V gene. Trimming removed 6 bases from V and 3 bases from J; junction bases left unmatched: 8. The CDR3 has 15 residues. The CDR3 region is CASSPLAGGFYEQYF. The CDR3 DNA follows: TGTGCCAGCAGTCCCTTAGCGGGGGGCTTCTACGAGCAGTACTTC. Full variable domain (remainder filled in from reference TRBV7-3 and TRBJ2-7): GAGVSQTPSNKVTEKGKYVELRCDPISGHTALYWYRQSLGQGPEFLIYFQGTGAADDSGLPNDRFFAVRPEGSVSTLKIQRTERGDSAVYLCASSPLAGGFYEQYFGPGTRLTVT.

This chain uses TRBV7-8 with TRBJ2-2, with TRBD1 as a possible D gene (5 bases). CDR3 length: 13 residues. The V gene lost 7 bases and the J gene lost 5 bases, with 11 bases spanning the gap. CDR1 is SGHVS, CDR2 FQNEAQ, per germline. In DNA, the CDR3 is TGTGCCAGCACATTGCAGGGAACCGGGGAGCTGTTTTTT. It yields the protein CASTLQGTGELFF. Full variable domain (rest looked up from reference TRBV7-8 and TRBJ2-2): GAGVSQSPRYKVAKRGQDVALRCDPISGHVSLFWYQQALGQGPEFLTYFQNEAQLDKSGLPSDRFFAERPEGSVSTLKIQRTQQEDSAVYLCASTLQGTGELFFGEGSRLTVL.

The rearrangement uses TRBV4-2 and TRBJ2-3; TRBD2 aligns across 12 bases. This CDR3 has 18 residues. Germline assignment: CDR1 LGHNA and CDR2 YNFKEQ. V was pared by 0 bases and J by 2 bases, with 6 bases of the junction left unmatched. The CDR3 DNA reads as TGTGCCAGCAGCCAAGATAAGGGACTAGCGGGTTTCACAGATACGCAGTATTTT. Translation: CASSQDKGLAGFTDTQYF.

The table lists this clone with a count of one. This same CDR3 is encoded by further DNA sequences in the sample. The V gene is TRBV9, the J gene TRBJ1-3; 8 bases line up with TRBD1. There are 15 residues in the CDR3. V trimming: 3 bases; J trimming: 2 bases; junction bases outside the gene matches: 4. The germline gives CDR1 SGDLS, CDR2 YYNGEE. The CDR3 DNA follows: TGTGCCAGCAGCGCACTACAGGGGGCTGGAAACACCATATATTTT. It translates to CASSALQGAGNTIYF.

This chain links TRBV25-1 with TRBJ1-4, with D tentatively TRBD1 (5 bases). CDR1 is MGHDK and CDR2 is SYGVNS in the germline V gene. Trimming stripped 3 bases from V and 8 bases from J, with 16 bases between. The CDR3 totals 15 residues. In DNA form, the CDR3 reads TGTGCCAGCAGTGATTTGGGGGGGACGCGCGAAAAACTGTTTTTT. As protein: CASSDLGGTREKLFF.

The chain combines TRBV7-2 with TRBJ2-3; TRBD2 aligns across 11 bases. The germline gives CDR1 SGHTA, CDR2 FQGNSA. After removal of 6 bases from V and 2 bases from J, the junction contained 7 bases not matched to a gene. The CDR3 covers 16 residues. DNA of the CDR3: TGTGCCAGCAGGCGATTTAGCGGGGGGGCCACAGATACGCAGTATTTT. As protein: CASRRFSGGATDTQYF.

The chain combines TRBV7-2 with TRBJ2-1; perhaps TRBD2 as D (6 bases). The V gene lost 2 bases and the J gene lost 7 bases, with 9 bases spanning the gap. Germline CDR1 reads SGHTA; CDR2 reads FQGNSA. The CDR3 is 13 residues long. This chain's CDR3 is CASSLMRENEQFF. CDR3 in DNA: TGTGCCAGCAGCTTAATGCGGGAAAATGAGCAGTTCTTC.

CDR3 in DNA: TGTGCCACCAGTGATGGGACAGGCAAGAACACCGGGGAGCTGTTTTTT. Translating gives CATSDGTGKNTGELFF. The V call is TRBV24-1, the J call TRBJ2-2; 8 bases align to TRBD1. The ends lost 3 bases at V and 1 base at J; junction bases unmatched: 3. Germline V lookup: CDR1 KGHDR, CDR2 SFDVKD. This CDR3 has 16 amino acids.

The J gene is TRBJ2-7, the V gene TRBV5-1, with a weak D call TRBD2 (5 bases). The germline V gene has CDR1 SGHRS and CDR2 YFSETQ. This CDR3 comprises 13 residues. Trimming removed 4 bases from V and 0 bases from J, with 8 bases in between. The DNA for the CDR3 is TGCGCCAGCAGCCAAGGACTCTCCTACGAGCAGTACTTC. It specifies CASSQGLSYEQYF. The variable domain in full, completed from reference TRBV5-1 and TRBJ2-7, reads KAGVTQTPRYLIKTRGQQVTLSCSPISGHRSVSWYQQTPGQGLQFLFEYFSETQRNKGNFPGRFSGRQFSNSRSEMNVSTLELGDSALYLCASSQGLSYEQYFGPGTRLTVT.

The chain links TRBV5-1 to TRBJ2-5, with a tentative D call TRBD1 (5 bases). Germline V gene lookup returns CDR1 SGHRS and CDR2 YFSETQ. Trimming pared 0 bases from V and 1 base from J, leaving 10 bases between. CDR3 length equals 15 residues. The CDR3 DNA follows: TGCGCCAGCAGCTTGGCCCTCCAGGGCCAAGAGACCCAGTACTTC. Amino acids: CASSLALQGQETQYF.

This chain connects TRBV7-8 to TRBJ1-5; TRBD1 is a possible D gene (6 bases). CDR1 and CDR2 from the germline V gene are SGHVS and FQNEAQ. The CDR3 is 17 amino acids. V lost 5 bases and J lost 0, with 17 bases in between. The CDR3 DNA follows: TGTGCCAGCAGCCTTCAGGGGTCCCTGTATAGCAATCAGCCCCAGCATTTT. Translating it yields CASSLQGSLYSNQPQHF.

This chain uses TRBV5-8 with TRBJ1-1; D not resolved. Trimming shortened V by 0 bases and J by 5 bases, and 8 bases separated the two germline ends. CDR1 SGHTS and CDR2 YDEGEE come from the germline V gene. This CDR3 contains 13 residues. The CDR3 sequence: CASSLDRRTEAFF. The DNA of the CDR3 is TGTGCCAGCAGCTTGGACAGAAGGACTGAAGCTTTCTTT.

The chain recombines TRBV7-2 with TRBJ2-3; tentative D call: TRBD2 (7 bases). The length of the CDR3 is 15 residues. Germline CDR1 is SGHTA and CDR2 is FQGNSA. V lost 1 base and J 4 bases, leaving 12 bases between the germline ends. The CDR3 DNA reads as TGTGCCAGCAGCTTAGGGGGGGGCATGTCAGATACGCAGTATTTT. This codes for CASSLGGGMSDTQYF.

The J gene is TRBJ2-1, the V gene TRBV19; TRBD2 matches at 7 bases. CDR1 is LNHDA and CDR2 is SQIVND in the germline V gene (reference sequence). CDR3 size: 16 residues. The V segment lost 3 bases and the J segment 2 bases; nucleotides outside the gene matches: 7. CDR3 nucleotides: TGTGCCAGTAGTATTCAGGCGGGAGTAGCCTACAATGAGCAGTTCTTC. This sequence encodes CASSIQAGVAYNEQFF.